This T cell receptor (beta chain) emerged from a study of blood T cell repertoires in COVID-19. At the level of the study: COVID-19 samples collected from the United States, Italy and Spain covered acute and convalescent phases. PBMCs, B-cell-depleted T cells, or T cells provided the cDNA or gDNA that made up the material.

About this clone: At one end, the junction sequence differs from germline, possibly due to a read error.

This CDR3 is 12 amino acids long. The germline V gene has CDR1 SNHLY and CDR2 FYNNEI. Methods used by the authors: Reference gene primer amplification gave estimated nucleated cell counts. The assay was immunoSEQ multiplex PCR, and TCRdb's table has in-frame clones only and misses some. That table furnishes V, J and clone size, whereas the DNA furnished D and trimming. The sample lists about 210,000 clones, 88% occurring once. This TCR was recovered from a man between 65 and 85 years old with acute or convalescent COVID-19. The chain joins TRBV2 to TRBJ2-5, with D possibly being TRBD1 (6 bases). The material sequenced was peripheral blood. CDR3 sequence reads: CASSEAARGANF. CDR3 coding DNA: TGTGCCAGCAGTGAAGCTGCCAGGGGAGCAAACTTC.